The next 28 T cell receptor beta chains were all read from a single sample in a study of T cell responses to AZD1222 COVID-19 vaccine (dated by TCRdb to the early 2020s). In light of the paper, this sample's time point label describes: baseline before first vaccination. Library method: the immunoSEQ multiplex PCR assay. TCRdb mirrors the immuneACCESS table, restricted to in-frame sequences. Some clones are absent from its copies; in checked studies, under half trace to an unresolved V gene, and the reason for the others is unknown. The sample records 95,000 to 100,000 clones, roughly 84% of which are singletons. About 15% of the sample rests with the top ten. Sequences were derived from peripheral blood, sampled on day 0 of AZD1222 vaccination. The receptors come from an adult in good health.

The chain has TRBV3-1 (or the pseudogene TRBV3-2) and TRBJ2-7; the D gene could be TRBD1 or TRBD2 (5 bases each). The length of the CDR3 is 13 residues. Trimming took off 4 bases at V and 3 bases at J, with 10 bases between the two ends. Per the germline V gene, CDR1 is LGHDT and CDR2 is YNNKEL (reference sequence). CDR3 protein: CASSRDQNYEQYF. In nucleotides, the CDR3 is TGTGCCAGCAGCCGGGACCAGAACTACGAGCAGTACTTC.

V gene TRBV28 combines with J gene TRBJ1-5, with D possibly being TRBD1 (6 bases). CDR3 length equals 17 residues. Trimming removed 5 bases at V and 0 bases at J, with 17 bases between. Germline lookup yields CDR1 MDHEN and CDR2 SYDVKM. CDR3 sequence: CASSANPLGGSNQPQHF. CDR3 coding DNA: TGTGCCAGCAGTGCAAACCCATTAGGGGGTAGCAATCAGCCCCAGCATTTT. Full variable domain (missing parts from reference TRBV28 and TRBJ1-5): DVKVTQSSRYLVKRTGEKVFLECVQDMDHENMFWYRQDPGLGLRLIYFSYDVKMKEKGDIPEGYSVSREKKERFSLILESASTNQTSMYLCASSANPLGGSNQPQHFGDGTRLSIL.

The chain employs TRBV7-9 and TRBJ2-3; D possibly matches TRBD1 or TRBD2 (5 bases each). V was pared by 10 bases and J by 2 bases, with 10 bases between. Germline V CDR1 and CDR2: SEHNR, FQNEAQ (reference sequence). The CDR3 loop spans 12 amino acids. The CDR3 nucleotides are TGTGCCACCCGGGGCTCCACAGATACGCAGTATTTT. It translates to CATRGSTDTQYF.

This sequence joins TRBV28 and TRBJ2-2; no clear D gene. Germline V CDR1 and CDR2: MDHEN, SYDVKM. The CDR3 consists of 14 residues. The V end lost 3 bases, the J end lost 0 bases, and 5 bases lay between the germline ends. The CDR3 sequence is CASSLVPNTGELFF. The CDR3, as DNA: TGTGCCAGCAGTTTGGTTCCGAACACCGGGGAGCTGTTTTTT. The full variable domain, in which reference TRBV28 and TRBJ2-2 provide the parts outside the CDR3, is DVKVTQSSRYLVKRTGEKVFLECVQDMDHENMFWYRQDPGLGLRLIYFSYDVKMKEKGDIPEGYSVSREKKERFSLILESASTNQTSMYLCASSLVPNTGELFFGEGSRLTVL.

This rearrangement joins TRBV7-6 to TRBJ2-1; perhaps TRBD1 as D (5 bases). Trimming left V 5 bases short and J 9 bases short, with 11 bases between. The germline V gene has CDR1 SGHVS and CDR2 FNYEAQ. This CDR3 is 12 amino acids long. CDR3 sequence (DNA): TGTGCCAGCAGCCGCCCCCAGGGTGAGCAGTTCTTC. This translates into CASSRPQGEQFF.

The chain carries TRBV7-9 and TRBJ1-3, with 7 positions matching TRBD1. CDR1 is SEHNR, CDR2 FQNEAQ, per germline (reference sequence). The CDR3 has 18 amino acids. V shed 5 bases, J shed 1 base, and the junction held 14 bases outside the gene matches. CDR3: CASSLSHSQGPSGNTIYF. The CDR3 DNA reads TGTGCCAGCAGCCTATCCCACTCACAGGGGCCGTCTGGAAACACCATATATTTT.

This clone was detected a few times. CDR3 nucleotides: TGTGCCAGTAAAACAGGGGTCGCACCCTCAAAACTGTTTTTT. Amino acid sequence: CASKTGVAPSKLFF. V gene TRBV19 combines with J gene TRBJ1-4; 7 bases line up with TRBD1. The ends lost 7 bases at V and 10 bases at J; junction bases unmatched: 12. CDR3 length equals 14 residues. Per the germline V gene, CDR1 is LNHDA and CDR2 is SQIVND (reference sequence).

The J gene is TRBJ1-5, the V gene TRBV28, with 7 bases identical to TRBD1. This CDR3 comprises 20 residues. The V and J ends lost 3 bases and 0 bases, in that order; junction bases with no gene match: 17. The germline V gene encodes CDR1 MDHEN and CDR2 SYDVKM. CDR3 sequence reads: CASSLALQGIFGYSNQPQHF. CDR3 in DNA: TGTGCCAGCAGTTTGGCGTTACAGGGGATATTCGGGTATAGCAATCAGCCCCAGCATTTT.

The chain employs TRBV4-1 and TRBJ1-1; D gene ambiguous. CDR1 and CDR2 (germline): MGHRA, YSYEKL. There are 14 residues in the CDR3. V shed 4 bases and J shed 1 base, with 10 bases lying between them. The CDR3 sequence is CASSRQDRNTEAFF. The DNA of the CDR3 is TGCGCCAGCAGCCGCCAGGACCGGAACACTGAAGCTTTCTTT.

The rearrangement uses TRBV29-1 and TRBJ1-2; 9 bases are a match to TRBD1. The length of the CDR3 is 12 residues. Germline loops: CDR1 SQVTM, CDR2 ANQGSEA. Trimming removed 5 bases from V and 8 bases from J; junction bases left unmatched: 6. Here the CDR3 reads CSVTGTGKGYTF. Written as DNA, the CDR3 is TGCAGCGTTACCGGGACAGGGAAAGGCTACACCTTC.

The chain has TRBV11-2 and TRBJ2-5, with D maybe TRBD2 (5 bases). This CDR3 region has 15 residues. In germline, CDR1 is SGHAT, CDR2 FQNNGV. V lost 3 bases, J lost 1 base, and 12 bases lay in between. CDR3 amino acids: CASSFLGSLQETQYF. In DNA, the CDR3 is TGTGCCAGCAGCTTCCTTGGGAGTCTCCAAGAGACCCAGTACTTC.

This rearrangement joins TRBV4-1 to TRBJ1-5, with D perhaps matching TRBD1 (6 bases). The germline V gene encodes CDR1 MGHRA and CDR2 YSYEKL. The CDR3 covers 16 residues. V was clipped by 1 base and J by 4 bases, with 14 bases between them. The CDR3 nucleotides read TGCGCCAGCAGCCAAGGAAGGGGGATGCGAAATCAGCCCCAGCATTTT. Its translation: CASSQGRGMRNQPQHF.

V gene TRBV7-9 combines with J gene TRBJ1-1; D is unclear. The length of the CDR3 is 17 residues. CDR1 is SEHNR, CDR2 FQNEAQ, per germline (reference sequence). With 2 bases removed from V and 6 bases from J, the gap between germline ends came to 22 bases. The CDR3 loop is CASSLISPTIGGSEAFF. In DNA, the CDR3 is TGTGCCAGCAGCTTAATTTCCCCTACGATTGGAGGGTCTGAAGCTTTCTTT.

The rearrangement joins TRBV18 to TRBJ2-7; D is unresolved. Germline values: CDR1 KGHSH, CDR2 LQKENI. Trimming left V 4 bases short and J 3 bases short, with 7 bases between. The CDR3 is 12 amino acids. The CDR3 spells CASSLAVYEQYF. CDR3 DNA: TGTGCCAGCTCACTGGCGGTCTACGAGCAGTACTTC.

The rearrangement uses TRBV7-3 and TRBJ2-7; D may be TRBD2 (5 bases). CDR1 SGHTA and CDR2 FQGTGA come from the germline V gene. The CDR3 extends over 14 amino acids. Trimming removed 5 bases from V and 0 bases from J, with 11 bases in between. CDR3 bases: TGTGCCAGCAGCCAGAGCGGAAGCTCCTACGAGCAGTACTTC. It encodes CASSQSGSSYEQYF.

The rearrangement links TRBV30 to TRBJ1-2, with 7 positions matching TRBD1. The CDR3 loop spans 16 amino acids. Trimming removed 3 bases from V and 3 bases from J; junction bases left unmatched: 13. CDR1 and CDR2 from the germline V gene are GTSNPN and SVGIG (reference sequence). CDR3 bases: TGTGCCTGGAGACCCAGGGGGGCGCTCCTTTACTATGGCTACACCTTC. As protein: CAWRPRGALLYYGYTF.

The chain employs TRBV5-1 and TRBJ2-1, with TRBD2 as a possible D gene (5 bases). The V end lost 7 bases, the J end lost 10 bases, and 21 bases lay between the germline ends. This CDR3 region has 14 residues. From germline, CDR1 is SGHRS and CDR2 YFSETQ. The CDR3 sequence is CASPPAGSFEEQFF. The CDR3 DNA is TGCGCCAGCCCACCGGCGGGCAGTTTCGAGGAGCAGTTCTTC.

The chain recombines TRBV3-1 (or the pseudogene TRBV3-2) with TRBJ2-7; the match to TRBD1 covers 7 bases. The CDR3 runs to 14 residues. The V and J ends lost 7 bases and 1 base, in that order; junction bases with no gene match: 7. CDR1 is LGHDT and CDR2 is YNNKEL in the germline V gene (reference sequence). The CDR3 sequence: CASTTDRRSYEQYF. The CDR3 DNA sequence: TGTGCCAGCACCACGGACAGGCGGTCCTACGAGCAGTACTTC.

The CDR3 bases are TGTGCCAGCAGCTCGGCTAGCGGGAACAATGAGCAGTTCTTC. This codes for CASSSASGNNEQFF. V gene TRBV9 combines with J gene TRBJ2-1, with TRBD2 matching 9 bases. The CDR3 length is 14 residues. With V trimmed by 4 bases and J by 5 bases, 4 bases remained unmatched. Germline V gives CDR1 SGDLS, CDR2 YYNGEE.

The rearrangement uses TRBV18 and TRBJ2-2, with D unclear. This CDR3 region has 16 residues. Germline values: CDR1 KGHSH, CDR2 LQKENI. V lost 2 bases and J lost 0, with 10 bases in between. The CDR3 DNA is TGTGCCAGCTCACCAGTACACGCCGCGAACACCGGGGAGCTGTTTTTT. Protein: CASSPVHAANTGELFF.

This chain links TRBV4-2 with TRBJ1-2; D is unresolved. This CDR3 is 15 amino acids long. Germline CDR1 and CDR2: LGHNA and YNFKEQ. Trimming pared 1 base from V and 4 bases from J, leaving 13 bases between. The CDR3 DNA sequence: TGTGCCAGCAGCCAAGTGGAATCCGGAGGCTATGGCTACACCTTC. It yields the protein CASSQVESGGYGYTF.

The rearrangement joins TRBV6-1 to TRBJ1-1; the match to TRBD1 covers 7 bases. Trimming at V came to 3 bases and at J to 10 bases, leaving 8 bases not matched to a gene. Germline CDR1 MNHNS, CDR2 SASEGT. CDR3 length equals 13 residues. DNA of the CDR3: TGTGCCAGCAGTGAGGTCGACAGGGCATTAGCTTTCTTT. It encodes CASSEVDRALAFF.

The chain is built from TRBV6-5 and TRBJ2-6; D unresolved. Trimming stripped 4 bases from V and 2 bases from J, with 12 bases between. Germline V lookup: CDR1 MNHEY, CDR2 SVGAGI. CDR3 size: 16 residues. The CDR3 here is CASSSYTVAGANVLTF. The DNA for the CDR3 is TGTGCCAGCAGTTCCTATACGGTGGCTGGGGCCAACGTCCTGACTTTC.

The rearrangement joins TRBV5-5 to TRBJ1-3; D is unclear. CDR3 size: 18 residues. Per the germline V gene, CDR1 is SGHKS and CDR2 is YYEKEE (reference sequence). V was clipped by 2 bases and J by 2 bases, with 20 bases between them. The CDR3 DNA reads TGTGCCAGCAGCTTTAACGGCGACGTTTGGGCTGCTGGAAACACCATATATTTT. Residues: CASSFNGDVWAAGNTIYF.

The CDR3 sequence is CASSSQLLGTDTQYF. CDR3 DNA sequence: TGTGCCAGCAGTTCACAGCTCCTTGGCACAGATACGCAGTATTTT. The chain has TRBV5-4 and TRBJ2-3; D is undetermined. This CDR3 spans 15 amino acids. Germline V CDR1 and CDR2: SGHNT, YYREEE (reference sequence). Trimming removed 5 bases at V and 1 base at J, with 14 bases between.

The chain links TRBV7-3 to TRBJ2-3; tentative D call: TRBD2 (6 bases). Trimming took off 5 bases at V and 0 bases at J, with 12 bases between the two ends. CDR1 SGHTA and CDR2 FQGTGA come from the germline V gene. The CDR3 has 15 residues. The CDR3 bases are TGTGCCAGCAGCGCCGGGAGAGCTAGCACAGATACGCAGTATTTT. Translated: CASSAGRASTDTQYF.

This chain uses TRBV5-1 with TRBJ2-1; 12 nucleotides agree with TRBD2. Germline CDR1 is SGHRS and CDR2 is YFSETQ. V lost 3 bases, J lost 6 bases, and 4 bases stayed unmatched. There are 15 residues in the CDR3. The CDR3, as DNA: TGCGCCAGCAGCTCTGGACTAGCGGGAACCAATGAGCAGTTCTTC. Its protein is CASSSGLAGTNEQFF. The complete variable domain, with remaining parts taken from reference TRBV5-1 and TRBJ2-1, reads KAGVTQTPRYLIKTRGQQVTLSCSPISGHRSVSWYQQTPGQGLQFLFEYFSETQRNKGNFPGRFSGRQFSNSRSEMNVSTLELGDSALYLCASSSGLAGTNEQFFGPGTRLTVL.

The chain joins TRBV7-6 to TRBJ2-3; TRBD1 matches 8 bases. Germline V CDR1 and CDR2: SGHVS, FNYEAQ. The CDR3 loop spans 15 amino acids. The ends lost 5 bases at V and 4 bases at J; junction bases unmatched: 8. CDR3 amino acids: CASSRGQGVADTQYF. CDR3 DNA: TGTGCCAGCAGCCGCGGACAGGGTGTGGCAGATACGCAGTATTTT.